This TCR beta chain appears in the sequencing data of a study of CD8 T cells in Susac syndrome. Study conclusions and caveats: The TCR sequencing and HLA analysis in the study involved a relatively small number of individuals, as the study acknowledged.

The CDR3 has 15 residues. Trimming at V came to 9 bases and at J to 0 bases, leaving 8 bases not matched to a gene. Germline CDR1 MNHEY, CDR2 SVGAGI. Details on this clonotype: The antigen is undetermined.

TCR beta sequencing covered blood CD8+ and CD4+ T cells. Negative isolation yielded CD4+ and CD8+ T cells, and FACS enriched TEMRA cells. An amount of RNA that ranged from about 0.45 to 1 ug was reverse transcribed with random hexamers. TCRdb analysed the immunoSEQ multiplex PCR reads with MiXCR anew, one entry per CDR3 protein. The sample has 150,000 to 200,000 distinct CDR3 sequences; around 93% are singletons. The TCR sequence derives from a human donor in good health. The material sequenced was CD4+ T cells from PBMCs. This chain joins TRBV6-5 and TRBJ2-7, with 10 bases matching TRBD2. The chain's CDR3 is CASTNIAGGSYEQYF. DNA for the CDR3: TGTGCCAGTACTAATATAGCGGGGGGCTCCTACGAGCAGTACTTC.